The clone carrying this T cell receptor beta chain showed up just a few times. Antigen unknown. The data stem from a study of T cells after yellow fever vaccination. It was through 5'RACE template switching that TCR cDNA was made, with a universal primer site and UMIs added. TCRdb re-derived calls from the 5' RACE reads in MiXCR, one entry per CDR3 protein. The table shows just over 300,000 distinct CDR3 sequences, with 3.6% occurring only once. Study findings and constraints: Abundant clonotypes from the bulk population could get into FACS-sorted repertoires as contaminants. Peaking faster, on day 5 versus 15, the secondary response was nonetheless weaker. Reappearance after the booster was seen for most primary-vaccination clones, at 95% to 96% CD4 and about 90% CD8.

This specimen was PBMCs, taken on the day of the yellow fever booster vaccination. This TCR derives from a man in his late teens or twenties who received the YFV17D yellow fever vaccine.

CDR3 residues: CSVAPRDRAYNEQFF. As DNA, the CDR3 is TGCAGCGTTGCCCCCCGGGACAGGGCATACAATGAGCAGTTCTTC. This chain joins TRBV29-1 and TRBJ2-1; 9 nucleotides match TRBD1. The germline gives CDR1 SQVTM, CDR2 ANQGSEA. This CDR3 has 15 residues. V shed 4 bases, J shed 4 bases, and the junction held 8 bases outside the gene matches.